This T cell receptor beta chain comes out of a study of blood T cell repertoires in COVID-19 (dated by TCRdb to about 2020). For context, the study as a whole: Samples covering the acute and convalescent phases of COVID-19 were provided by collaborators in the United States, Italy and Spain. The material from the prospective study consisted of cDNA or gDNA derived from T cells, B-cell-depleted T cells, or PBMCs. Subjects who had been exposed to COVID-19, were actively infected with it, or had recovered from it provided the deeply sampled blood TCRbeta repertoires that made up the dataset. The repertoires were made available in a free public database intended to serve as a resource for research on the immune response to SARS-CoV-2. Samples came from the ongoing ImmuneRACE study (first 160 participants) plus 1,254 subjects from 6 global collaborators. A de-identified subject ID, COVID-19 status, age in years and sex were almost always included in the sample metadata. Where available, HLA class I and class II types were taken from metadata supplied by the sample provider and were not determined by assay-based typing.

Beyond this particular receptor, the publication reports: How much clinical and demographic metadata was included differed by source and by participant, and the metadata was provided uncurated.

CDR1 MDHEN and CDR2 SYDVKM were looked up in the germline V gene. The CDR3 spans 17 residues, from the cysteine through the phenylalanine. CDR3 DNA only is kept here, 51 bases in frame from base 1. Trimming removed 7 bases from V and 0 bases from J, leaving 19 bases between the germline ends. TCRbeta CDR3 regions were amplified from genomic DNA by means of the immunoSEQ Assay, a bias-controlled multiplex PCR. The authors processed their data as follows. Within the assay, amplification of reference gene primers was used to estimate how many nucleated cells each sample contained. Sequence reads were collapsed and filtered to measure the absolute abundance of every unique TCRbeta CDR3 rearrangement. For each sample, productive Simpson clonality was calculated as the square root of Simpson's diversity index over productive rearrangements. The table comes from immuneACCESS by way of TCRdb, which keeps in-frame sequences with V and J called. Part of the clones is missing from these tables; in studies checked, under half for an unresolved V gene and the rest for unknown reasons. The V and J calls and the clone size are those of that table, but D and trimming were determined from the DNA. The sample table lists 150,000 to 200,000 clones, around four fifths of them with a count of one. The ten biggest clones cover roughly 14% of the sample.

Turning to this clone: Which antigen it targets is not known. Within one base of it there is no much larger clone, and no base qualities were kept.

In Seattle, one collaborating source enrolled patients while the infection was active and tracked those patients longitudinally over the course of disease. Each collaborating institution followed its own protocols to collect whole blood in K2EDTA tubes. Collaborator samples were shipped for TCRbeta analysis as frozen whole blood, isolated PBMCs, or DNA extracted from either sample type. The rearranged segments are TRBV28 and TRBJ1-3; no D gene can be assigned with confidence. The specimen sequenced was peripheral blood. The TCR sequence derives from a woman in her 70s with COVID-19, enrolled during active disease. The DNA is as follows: TGTGCCAGCATAGTTGGTGGAGTTGGCTTCTCTGGAAACACCATATATTTT. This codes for CASIVGGVGFSGNTIYF. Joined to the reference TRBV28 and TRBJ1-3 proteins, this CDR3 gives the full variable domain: DVKVTQSSRYLVKRTGEKVFLECVQDMDHENMFWYRQDPGLGLRLIYFSYDVKMKEKGDIPEGYSVSREKKERFSLILESASTNQTSMYLCASIVGGVGFSGNTIYFGEGSWLTVV.